Listed below are T cell receptor beta chains from one sample, sequenced in a study of CD8 T cells in ankylosing spondylitis. TCRdb redid the calling of the 5' RACE reads with MiXCR, one entry per CDR3 protein. The table shows about 100,000 distinct CDR3 sequences, with 7.5% to 9% occurring only once. Source material: blood, either unsorted or a sorted T cell fraction (not recorded which). The receptors stem from a male donor with ankylosing spondylitis or in good health (not recorded which). The CDR3 runs from the conserved cysteine through the conserved F or W.

CDR3aa: CASSWQEAGGTQYF; v_gene: TRBV5-1; j_gene: TRBJ2-5
CDR3aa: CASSLGRGSNEQFF; v_gene: TRBV7-3; j_gene: TRBJ2-1
CDR3aa: CASSPDRDLYGYTF; v_gene: TRBV25-1; j_gene: TRBJ1-2
CDR3aa: CASSPNVQGETQYF; v_gene: TRBV27; j_gene: TRBJ2-5
CDR3aa: CASSEGGSYNSPLHF; v_gene: TRBV7-3; j_gene: TRBJ1-6
CDR3aa: CASSYVRNSGANVLTF; v_gene: TRBV6-5; j_gene: TRBJ2-6
CDR3aa: CSLLDRTDTQYF; v_gene: TRBV29-1; j_gene: TRBJ2-3
CDR3aa: CASSPTGGANVLTF; v_gene: TRBV7-3; j_gene: TRBJ2-6
CDR3aa: CSAPRGGGADGEQFF; v_gene: TRBV20-1; j_gene: TRBJ2-1
CDR3aa: CSARDRAGTAAFF; v_gene: TRBV20-1; j_gene: TRBJ1-1
CDR3aa: CSVSGTGNYYEQYF; v_gene: TRBV29-1; j_gene: TRBJ2-7
CDR3aa: CASSYSSTSYNEQFF; v_gene: TRBV6-5; j_gene: TRBJ2-1
CDR3aa: CAWSRDRSPEAFF; v_gene: TRBV30; j_gene: TRBJ1-1
CDR3aa: CASGRGVAYNEQFF; v_gene: TRBV11-3; j_gene: TRBJ2-1
CDR3aa: CASGSILLAKNIQYF; v_gene: TRBV6-2/TRBV6-3; j_gene: TRBJ2-4
CDR3aa: CSVETMNTEAFF; v_gene: TRBV29-1; j_gene: TRBJ1-1
CDR3aa: CASGPGPTYGYTF; v_gene: TRBV12-5; j_gene: TRBJ1-2
CDR3aa: CASSFLTDTQYF; v_gene: TRBV7-9; j_gene: TRBJ2-3
CDR3aa: CATSDDKNTEAFF; v_gene: TRBV24-1; j_gene: TRBJ1-1
CDR3aa: CASSHRRGLYEQFF; v_gene: TRBV4-1; j_gene: TRBJ2-1
CDR3aa: CASSYRPNYGYTF; v_gene: TRBV6-2/TRBV6-3; j_gene: TRBJ1-2
CDR3aa: CASSIDPREGRGWSYNEQFF; v_gene: TRBV10-2; j_gene: TRBJ2-1
CDR3aa: CASSGQALNAGELFF; v_gene: TRBV6-1; j_gene: TRBJ2-2
CDR3aa: CASSRSATSSYEQYF; v_gene: TRBV4-1; j_gene: TRBJ2-7
CDR3aa: CASSLDRTAYEQYF; v_gene: TRBV7-8; j_gene: TRBJ2-7
CDR3aa: CSARGSGGRETQYF; v_gene: TRBV20-1; j_gene: TRBJ2-5
CDR3aa: CASSLFFGTQYF; v_gene: TRBV12-3/TRBV12-4; j_gene: TRBJ2-5
CDR3aa: CASSDPGKETQYF; v_gene: TRBV6-6; j_gene: TRBJ2-5
CDR3aa: CASVGLAGAYNEQFF; v_gene: TRBV7-2; j_gene: TRBJ2-1
CDR3aa: CASSPRSQGKNTEAFF; v_gene: TRBV4-3; j_gene: TRBJ1-1
CDR3aa: CASSKDYSYEQYF; v_gene: TRBV7-7; j_gene: TRBJ2-7
CDR3aa: CSAEDRADQETQYF; v_gene: TRBV20-1; j_gene: TRBJ2-5
CDR3aa: CASSQDWGREYGYEQYF; v_gene: TRBV4-3; j_gene: TRBJ2-7
CDR3aa: CASSPDREGQPQHF; v_gene: TRBV11-2; j_gene: TRBJ1-5
CDR3aa: CSVGTRLGEQYF; v_gene: TRBV29-1; j_gene: TRBJ2-7
CDR3aa: CASSSDLRPGELFF; v_gene: TRBV7-3; j_gene: TRBJ2-2
CDR3aa: CASSINRDFYNEQFF; v_gene: TRBV27; j_gene: TRBJ2-1
CDR3aa: CSVAPGQHYGYTF; v_gene: TRBV29-1; j_gene: TRBJ1-2
CDR3aa: CASSSTGGNAGANVLTF; v_gene: TRBV5-1; j_gene: TRBJ2-6
CDR3aa: CASSPGAGSRGVKSSYNEQFF; v_gene: TRBV7-2; j_gene: TRBJ2-1
CDR3aa: CASSQILGQETQYF; v_gene: TRBV5-1; j_gene: TRBJ2-5
CDR3aa: CASSTSDRAYNEQFF; v_gene: TRBV6-1; j_gene: TRBJ2-1
CDR3aa: CASSGTGGSIEAFF; v_gene: TRBV5-1; j_gene: TRBJ1-1
CDR3aa: CASSLSSGGYNEQFF; v_gene: TRBV27; j_gene: TRBJ2-1
CDR3aa: CASRQKGAIRQETQYF; v_gene: TRBV5-1; j_gene: TRBJ2-5
CDR3aa: CASSSTGTHSYEQYF; v_gene: TRBV7-2; j_gene: TRBJ2-7
CDR3aa: CATNQGRGIEAFF; v_gene: TRBV15; j_gene: TRBJ1-1